These 7 T cell receptor beta chains share one sample of origin, sequenced in a study of identifying expanded T cells in peripheral blood. The data were produced by immunoSEQ multiplex PCR, yet TCRdb's version contains in-frame clones alone and is incomplete. The table records tens of thousands of clones, approximately 84% of them present only once. The sample taken for sequencing was blood. Receptors originate from a person aged 18 to 75 in good health.

The CDR3 nucleotides read TGCGCCAGCAGCCAAGCCAGTGATCAGCCCCAGCATTTT. Translating it yields CASSQASDQPQHF. The rearrangement links TRBV4-3 to TRBJ1-5, with D unresolved. Between the trimmed V and J ends, which lost 1 base and 5 bases, there was a span of 6 bases. Germline V gene data show CDR1 as LGHNA and CDR2 as YSLEER. The CDR3 sequence is 13 residues long.

The chain carries TRBV28 and TRBJ1-2; D remains unclear. Looked up from germline, CDR1 is MDHEN and CDR2 is SYDVKM. V was pared by 6 bases and J by 2 bases, with 10 bases between. The CDR3 totals 13 residues. The CDR3 nucleotides are TGTGCCAGCAGGGTCAGTAGGAACTATGGCTACACCTTC. Translation gives CASRVSRNYGYTF.

The chain joins TRBV9 to TRBJ2-7, with TRBD2 matching 8 bases. CDR1 and CDR2 from the germline V gene are SGDLS and YYNGEE. J gave up 0 bases and V 4 bases, and 9 bases lay outside the gene matches. The CDR3 length is 16 residues. CDR3 nucleotides: TGTGCCAGCAGCCCCCAAGTCGCGGGAGGCTCCTACGAGCAGTACTTC. Encoded protein: CASSPQVAGGSYEQYF.

The gene calls are TRBV5-4 and TRBJ1-3; maybe TRBD1 (6 bases). Trimming shortened V by 4 bases and J by 0 bases, and 14 bases separated the two germline ends. The CDR3 length is 16 residues. CDR1 and CDR2 (germline): SGHNT, YYREEE (reference sequence). The CDR3 spells CASSTDRLISGNTIYF. In DNA, the CDR3 is TGTGCCAGCAGCACCGACAGGCTTATCTCTGGAAACACCATATATTTT. The full variable domain, completed using reference TRBV5-4 and TRBJ1-3, is ETGVTQSPTHLIKTRGQQVTLRCSSQSGHNTVSWYQQALGQGPQFIFQYYREEENGRGNFPPRFSGLQFPNYSSELNVNALELDDSALYLCASSTDRLISGNTIYFGEGSWLTVV.

DNA of the CDR3: TGTGCCAGCACCCAACAATTGGGGGTGTCGGGAAACACCATATATTTT. As protein: CASTQQLGVSGNTIYF. The rearrangement uses TRBV28 and TRBJ1-3; the D gene is possibly TRBD1 (5 bases). The CDR3 is 16 residues long. The V gene's germline CDR1 is MDHEN and CDR2 SYDVKM. V was cut by 7 bases and J by 4 bases, with 20 bases left in between.

This clone was recorded a few times. The J gene is TRBJ1-1, the V gene TRBV5-1, with D possibly TRBD1 on 5 matching bases. V dropped 0 bases and J dropped 1 base, with 10 bases sitting between them. This CDR3 is 15 amino acids long. Germline loops: CDR1 SGHRS, CDR2 YFSETQ. The CDR3 reads CASSLEAGRNTEAFF. As DNA, the CDR3 is TGCGCCAGCAGCTTGGAGGCAGGGCGGAACACTGAAGCTTTCTTT.

The chain carries TRBV11-2 and TRBJ2-1; TRBD2 is a possible D gene (5 bases). The CDR3 sequence is 14 residues long. Germline V gives CDR1 SGHAT, CDR2 FQNNGV. Trimming took off 1 base at V and 9 bases at J, with 13 bases between the two ends. CDR3: CASSLAQLAFEQFF. CDR3 coding DNA: TGTGCCAGCAGCTTAGCCCAGCTAGCCTTTGAGCAGTTCTTC.